The next 23 T cell receptor beta chains were all read from a single sample in a study of OX40 agonist ivuxolimab in advanced cancers. The receptor library was made with the immunoSEQ multiplex PCR assay. In TCRdb, the immuneACCESS table is reduced to in-frame sequences with V and J assigned. These tables do not hold every clone; where another copy was compared, an unresolved V gene accounts for under half, and the others remain unexplained. This sample lists under 40,000 clones; 65% to 80% were detected once. Around 13% of the sample rests with the top ten. Specimen: CD4+ or CD8+ T cells sorted from blood, collected in a trial of the OX40 agonist ivuxolimab. Source of these receptors: an adult with an advanced solid tumor such as melanoma, head and neck, liver or kidney cancer.

This clone was found once. The chain has TRBV5-5 and TRBJ2-2; D is tentatively TRBD1 or TRBD2 (6 bases each). CDR3 length equals 16 residues. V shed 2 bases and J shed 2 bases, with 13 bases lying between them. The germline V gene encodes CDR1 SGHKS and CDR2 YYEKEE (reference sequence). CDR3 protein: CASSLSPGANTGELFF. The CDR3 region has the DNA TGTGCCAGCAGCTTATCTCCGGGGGCAAACACCGGGGAGCTGTTTTTT.

This clone was observed a single time. At one end, the junction sequence differs from germline, possibly due to a read error. The rearrangement uses TRBV29-1 and TRBJ2-1; 13 bases are a match to TRBD2. Germline V gene lookup returns CDR1 SQVTM and CDR2 ANQGSEA. This CDR3 is built from 16 residues. The CDR3 loop is CSVEGLAGASYNEQFF. CDR3 DNA: TGCAGCGTGGAAGGACTAGCGGGAGCCTCCTACAATGAGCAGTTCTTC.

In nucleotides, the CDR3 is TGTGCCAGCAGTCCCTCACCTCCCAGCGGGAGTTTGGGTAAAAACATTCAGTACTTC. Its protein product is CASSPSPPSGSLGKNIQYF. This rearrangement joins TRBV11-3 to TRBJ2-4; 8 bases are a match to TRBD2. V shed 6 bases and J 4 bases; nucleotides not matched to a gene: 20. This CDR3 comprises 19 residues. Germline loops: CDR1 SGHNT, CDR2 YENEEA. The full variable domain, completed using reference TRBV11-3 and TRBJ2-4, is EAGVVQSPRYKIIEKKQPVAFWCNPISGHNTLYWYLQNLGQGPELLIRYENEEAVDDSQLPKDRFSAERLKGVDSTLKIQPAELGDSAVYLCASSPSPPSGSLGKNIQYFGAGTRLSVL.

The rearrangement links TRBV19 to TRBJ2-2; D uncertain. V shed 3 bases and J shed 5 bases, with 7 bases lying between them. CDR3 length: 13 amino acids. Germline values: CDR1 LNHDA, CDR2 SQIVND (reference sequence). CDR3 sequence: CASSIWDTGELFF. In nucleotides, the CDR3 is TGTGCCAGTAGTATTTGGGATACCGGGGAGCTGTTTTTT.

The rearrangement links TRBV10-3 to TRBJ2-3, with D tentatively TRBD2 (6 bases). This CDR3 is built from 17 residues. Trimming stripped 3 bases from V and 0 bases from J, with 16 bases between. CDR1 and CDR2 (germline): ENHRY, SYGVKD. This CDR3 reads CAISDSSGGTSTDTQYF. Here the CDR3 DNA reads TGTGCCATCAGTGATTCTAGTGGGGGGACTAGCACAGATACGCAGTATTTT.

The chain links TRBV10-3 to TRBJ1-5; no definite D call. Germline V gene sequence: CDR1 ENHRY, CDR2 SYGVKD. Trimming left V 0 bases short and J 7 bases short, with 7 bases between. The CDR3 totals 13 residues. This CDR3 is CAISESTKQPQHF. The CDR3 DNA is TGTGCCATCAGTGAGTCGACTAAGCAGCCCCAGCATTTT.

The V and J genes are TRBV6-1 and TRBJ1-1; D not certain. CDR1 MNHNS and CDR2 SASEGT come from the germline V gene. The CDR3 is 13 amino acids. Trimming pared 4 bases from V and 8 bases from J, leaving 14 bases between. CDR3 sequence (DNA): TGTGCCAGCAGTGTTGGGCTCTCAGTGGAAGCTTTCTTT. As protein: CASSVGLSVEAFF.

V is TRBV6-5 and J is TRBJ2-7; D possibly corresponds to TRBD1 (7 bases). This CDR3 spans 14 amino acids. With 2 bases removed from V and 2 bases from J, the gap between germline ends came to 10 bases. Germline CDR1 is MNHEY and CDR2 is SVGAGI. The CDR3 loop is CASSYRRGAYEQYF. The DNA of the CDR3 is TGTGCCAGCAGTTACCGCAGGGGGGCCTACGAGCAGTACTTC.

The V gene is TRBV6-1, the J gene TRBJ1-2; a weak D match, TRBD1 (6 bases). CDR1 is MNHNS, CDR2 SASEGT, per germline. There are 17 residues in the CDR3. V was cut by 1 base and J by 2 bases, with 17 bases left in between. CDR3: CASSEDNPGDPNYGYTF. CDR3 bases: TGTGCCAGCAGTGAAGACAACCCAGGGGACCCAAACTATGGCTACACCTTC.

The V and J genes are TRBV7-2 and TRBJ2-1, with TRBD2 as a possible D gene (6 bases). CDR1 is SGHTA, CDR2 FQGNSA, per germline. CDR3 length: 15 residues. The V end was cut by 0 bases, the J end by 4 bases, with 10 bases between. CDR3 in DNA: TGTGCCAGCAGCTTAGCGGCGGGGATTTACAATGAGCAGTTCTTC. Translated, it gives CASSLAAGIYNEQFF.

This clone turned up a few times. V and J are TRBV10-3 and TRBJ1-1; 10 nucleotides agree with TRBD1. This CDR3 comprises 20 residues. Germline loops: CDR1 ENHRY, CDR2 SYGVKD. Trimming took 4 bases from V and 0 from J; bases not matched to a gene: 17. CDR3 sequence reads: CAISVTGGAQKSSVNTEAFF. CDR3 bases: TGTGCCATCAGTGTGACAGGGGGCGCGCAAAAATCATCAGTGAACACTGAAGCTTTCTTT.

The chain is built from TRBV28 and TRBJ2-7, with TRBD2 identical over 11 bases. Germline CDR1 and CDR2: MDHEN and SYDVKM. This CDR3 has 19 amino acids. J was trimmed by 4 bases and V by 6 bases; bases with no gene match: 20. CDR3: CASSSRVSGRATQRYEQYF. The CDR3 nucleotides are TGTGCCAGCAGCAGCCGAGTTAGCGGGAGGGCCACCCAGCGGTACGAGCAGTACTTC.

Here the CDR3 DNA reads TGTGCCAGCAGTTTTGAGGGGTACGGCAATCAGCCCCAGCATTTT. Its protein is CASSFEGYGNQPQHF. This chain joins TRBV27 and TRBJ1-5; D possibly corresponds to TRBD1 (5 bases). This CDR3 comprises 15 residues. Germline CDR1 and CDR2: MNHEY and SMNVEV (reference sequence). The germline V and J ends were trimmed by 3 bases and 2 bases, with 11 bases remaining between them.

In DNA form, the CDR3 reads TGTGCCGCTCCCCGACAGGGGGGGTCCGGGGAGCTGTTTTTT. Protein: CAAPRQGGSGELFF. The J gene is TRBJ2-2, the V gene TRBV7-2; TRBD1 agrees at 9 bases. The V gene's germline CDR1 is SGHTA and CDR2 FQGNSA. The V segment lost 11 bases and the J segment 6 bases; nucleotides outside the gene matches: 10. This CDR3 has 14 amino acids.

The J gene is TRBJ2-1, the V gene TRBV4-3, with 9 positions matching TRBD2. From germline, CDR1 is LGHNA and CDR2 YSLEER. The junction had 6 bases not matched to a gene; V was cut back by 3 bases and J by 6 bases. The CDR3 extends over 15 amino acids. The CDR3 region is CASSQLAGEGNEQFF. As DNA, the CDR3 is TGCGCCAGCAGCCAGTTAGCGGGAGAGGGCAATGAGCAGTTCTTC.

The DNA for the CDR3 is TGTGCCAGCAGTTACAGTGACACCGGGGAGCTGTTTTTT. Its translation is CASSYSDTGELFF. The chain combines TRBV2 with TRBJ2-2; D not certain. CDR1 SNHLY and CDR2 FYNNEI come from the germline V gene. The CDR3 covers 13 residues. V was clipped by 5 bases and J by 3 bases, with 7 bases between them. The full variable domain, rest sourced from reference TRBV2 and TRBJ2-2, is EPEVTQTPSHQVTQMGQEVILRCVPISNHLYFYWYRQILGQKVEFLVSFYNNEISEKSEIFDDQFSVERPDGSNFTLKIRSTKLEDSAMYFCASSYSDTGELFFGEGSRLTVL.

This clone appeared a single time. The V and J genes are TRBV27 and TRBJ1-1; 8 nucleotides line up with TRBD1. This CDR3 is built from 12 residues. The germline V gene encodes CDR1 MNHEY and CDR2 SMNVEV (reference sequence). The V and J ends lost 3 bases and 11 bases, in that order; junction bases with no gene match: 5. CDR3 nucleotide sequence: TGTGCCAGCAGTTTCGGACAGGGAGCGGCTTTCTTT. The encoded protein is CASSFGQGAAFF.

The rearrangement uses TRBV19 and TRBJ1-5, with 12 positions matching TRBD1. Per germline, CDR1 LNHDA and CDR2 SQIVND (reference sequence). With 7 bases clipped from V and 2 bases from J, the junction kept 15 bases outside the gene matches. The CDR3 runs to 19 residues. Here the CDR3 DNA reads TGTGCCAGTACCCCGTCCCGGGACAGGGGGCGCAGGGGCAATCAGCCCCAGCATTTT. It translates to CASTPSRDRGRRGNQPQHF.

The chain has TRBV6-7 and TRBJ1-2; tentative D call: TRBD1 (5 bases). TRBV6-7 is an open reading frame whose function is uncertain. The CDR3 covers 12 residues. Trimming shortened V by 8 bases and J by 8 bases, and 15 bases separated the two germline ends. The CDR3 spells CASSRGKMGYTF. CDR3 DNA sequence: TGTGCCAGCTCGCGGGGGAAGATGGGCTACACCTTC.

This clone showed up just a few times. This rearrangement joins TRBV28 to TRBJ1-5; D not certain. There are 15 residues in the CDR3. Trimming removed 4 bases at V and 3 bases at J, with 13 bases between. Per the germline V gene, CDR1 is MDHEN and CDR2 is SYDVKM. The CDR3 reads CASSSGGMNNQPQHF. CDR3 DNA sequence: TGTGCCAGCAGTTCGGGTGGAATGAACAATCAGCCCCAGCATTTT.

V and J are TRBV19 and TRBJ1-2; the D gene is possibly TRBD1 (6 bases). Trimming took 3 bases from V and 4 from J, leaving 15 bases between them. Germline assignment: CDR1 LNHDA and CDR2 SQIVND (reference sequence). This CDR3 region has 15 residues. The CDR3 loop is CASSMGAGEIYGYTF. In DNA, the CDR3 is TGTGCCAGTAGTATGGGGGCAGGGGAAATCTATGGCTACACCTTC.

J is TRBJ2-1 and V is TRBV28, with TRBD2 as a possible D gene (7 bases). V lost 1 base and J 9 bases, leaving 13 bases between the germline ends. CDR1 MDHEN and CDR2 SYDVKM come from the germline V gene. This CDR3 is built from 14 residues. DNA of the CDR3: TGTGCCAGCAGTTTATTTGGGGGAGGGGGTGAGCAGTTCTTC. Encoded protein: CASSLFGGGGEQFF.

This chain uses TRBV28 with TRBJ2-1, with TRBD1 identical over 7 bases. Germline-derived CDR1 and CDR2 are MDHEN and SYDVKM. With 4 bases clipped from V and 7 bases from J, the junction kept 10 bases outside the gene matches. This CDR3 contains 15 residues. CDR3 sequence: CASSSLRQGFNEQFF. The DNA of the CDR3 is TGTGCCAGCAGTTCTCTAAGACAGGGTTTTAATGAGCAGTTCTTC.